Below, one TCR beta chain is given with its context. As yet, its antigen is unknown. Described time point: blood 2 weeks post-SBRT. Stated treatment: 15 Gy SBRT to primary tumor, nephrectomy 4 weeks later. Serial blood draws occurred at baseline and 2 and 4 weeks post-SBRT. The patient's renal cell carcinoma had clear cell pathology. The length of the CDR3 is 11 residues. Germline V gene lookup returns CDR1 GTSNPN and CDR2 SVGIG (reference sequence). V shed 3 bases, J shed 5 bases, and the junction held 1 base outside the gene matches. This record comes from a study of radiation and T cells in renal cell carcinoma. At the level of the study: Nephrectomy followed 15 Gy stereotactic body radiation by 4 weeks. Overall study results and limits: Top tumor clonotypes rose in blood 2 weeks post-radiation, then contracted.

The protocol was immunoSEQ multiplex PCR, while the TCRdb copy is restricted to in-frame clones and leaves out a portion. The table includes fewer than 150,000 clones, more than 75% detected once. The chain joins TRBV30 to TRBJ2-7; 7 bases map to TRBD2. The sequencing used blood, collected from a patient whose treatment included radiotherapy and nephrectomy. The receptor's source is a woman aged 70-85 years with renal cell carcinoma. The chain's CDR3 is CAWRGGNEQYF. CDR3 coding DNA: TGTGCCTGGAGGGGGGGGAACGAGCAGTACTTC.